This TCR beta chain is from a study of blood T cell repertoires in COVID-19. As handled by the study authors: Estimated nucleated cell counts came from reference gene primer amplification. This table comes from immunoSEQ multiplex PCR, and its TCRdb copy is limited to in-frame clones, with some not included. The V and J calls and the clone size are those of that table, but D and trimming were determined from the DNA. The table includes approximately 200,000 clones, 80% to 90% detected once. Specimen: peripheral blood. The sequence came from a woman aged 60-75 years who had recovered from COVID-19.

This CDR3 is CASSPTLGLAGNTIYF. In nucleotides, the CDR3 is TGTGCCAGCAGCCCCACACTGGGGCTAGCTGGAAACACCATATATTTT. This rearrangement joins TRBV5-8 to TRBJ1-3; the D gene is possibly TRBD1 (5 bases). The germline V gene has CDR1 SGHTS and CDR2 YDEGEE. V lost 4 bases and J 2 bases, leaving 16 bases between the germline ends. CDR3 length: 16 amino acids.